This T cell receptor beta chain was recovered during a study of CD8 T cells in Susac syndrome. Study at large: More than 5 sequenced Susac syndrome patients had clinically active disease, while eight or nine were in remission. Patients with Susac syndrome had blood drawn and were at that point therapy-naive, on corticosteroids, or on intravenous immunoglobulin alone. Broader study findings: The CD4+ T cell repertoires from Susac syndrome exhibited no clonal expansion.

Peripheral blood CD8+ and CD4+ T cells were profiled by TCR beta sequencing. CDR1 is SGHNT, CDR2 YYREEE, per germline (reference sequence). This CDR3 is built from 14 residues. V was trimmed by 0 bases and J by 4 bases, leaving 9 bases between them. Random hexamers were used to reverse transcribe an amount of roughly 0.45 to 1 ug RNA. TCRdb re-called the immunoSEQ multiplex PCR reads through MiXCR, storing one row per CDR3 protein. The table shows 55,000 to 80,000 distinct CDR3 sequences, with 93% occurring only once. As to this clonotype: No antigen is known for it.

This chain joins TRBV5-4 and TRBJ2-3; D gene uncertain. The source is a human donor with Susac syndrome. The sequencing input was CD4+ T cells from PBMCs. CDR3 residues: CASSLASRPDTQYF. CDR3 coding DNA: TGTGCCAGCAGCTTGGCCTCCAGGCCAGATACGCAGTATTTT. The variable domain in full, with the rest retrieved from reference TRBV5-4 and TRBJ2-3, is ETGVTQSPTHLIKTRGQQVTLRCSSQSGHNTVSWYQQALGQGPQFIFQYYREEENGRGNFPPRFSGLQFPNYSSELNVNALELDDSALYLCASSLASRPDTQYFGPGTRLTVL.